Each of the 17 T cell receptor beta chains below was sequenced from the same sample in a study of blood T cells in healthy people across ages. A second PCR, run for about 6 to 11 cycles, used a sample-barcoded 5' primer plus a J-beta primer mix. TCRdb independently ran MiXCR on the 5' RACE reads; one entry per CDR3 protein. The sample carries approximately 1,100,000 distinct CDR3 sequences, around 43% recorded once. What was sequenced was blood. These receptors were collected from an older woman in good health.

On this clonotype itself: The junction differs from germline at one of its ends, possibly a read error. The chain is built from TRBV12-3 or TRBV12-4 and TRBJ1-2, with 7 nucleotides matching TRBD1. The CDR3 is 15 amino acids. The CDR3 nucleotides are TGTGCCAGCAGAGACAGGGTAGGCCTTAACTCTGGCTACACCTTC. Its translation is CASRDRVGLNSGYTF.

This clonotype was found a few times. CDR3 coding DNA: TGTGCCAGCAGCCACCGGGACAGCCCCTACGAGCAGTACTTC. This gives the protein CASSHRDSPYEQYF. The gene calls are TRBV11-3 and TRBJ2-7; 7 bases fit TRBD1. CDR1 SGHNT and CDR2 YENEEA come from the germline V gene. With 5 bases clipped from V and 2 bases from J, the junction kept 6 bases outside the gene matches. The CDR3 runs to 14 residues. Together with reference TRBV11-3 and TRBJ2-7, the CDR3 gives the full variable domain: EAGVVQSPRYKIIEKKQPVAFWCNPISGHNTLYWYLQNLGQGPELLIRYENEEAVDDSQLPKDRFSAERLKGVDSTLKIQPAELGDSAVYLCASSHRDSPYEQYFGPGTRLTVT.

CDR3 sequence reads: CASSASDTQYF. The CDR3 DNA reads TGTGCCAGCAGCGCATCAGATACGCAGTATTTT. The V gene is TRBV7-2, the J gene TRBJ2-3; D is unclear. The germline gives CDR1 SGHTA, CDR2 FQGNSA. The CDR3 is 11 residues long. V lost 5 bases and J lost 4, with 4 bases in between.

The chain uses TRBV6-5 and TRBJ2-3; 7 bases align to TRBD2. V shed 11 bases and J 1 base; nucleotides not matched to a gene: 12. The CDR3 sequence is 15 residues long. CDR1 and CDR2 from the germline V gene are MNHEY and SVGAGI. Written as DNA, the CDR3 is TGTGCCGGTCGACTCTCCGCGGGGGGCACAGATACGCAGTATTTT. Translation gives CAGRLSAGGTDTQYF.

A word on this clonotype: The junction shows a germline mismatch at one end, possibly a read error. This chain uses TRBV6-1 with TRBJ2-1; 11 nucleotides line up with TRBD2. This CDR3 is built from 20 residues. Germline V gene sequence: CDR1 MNHNS, CDR2 SASEGT. In DNA, the CDR3 is TGTACCAGCAGTGAAGCGAAGCTAGCGGGAGGAGGGGGGAAATACAATGAGCAGTTCTTC. It translates to CTSSEAKLAGGGGKYNEQFF.

This clonotype showed up just a few times. V and J are TRBV20-1 and TRBJ2-1; the D is unclear. The germline V and J ends were trimmed by 1 base and 4 bases, with 8 bases remaining between them. The CDR3 contains 13 residues. Germline lookup yields CDR1 DFQATT and CDR2 SNEGSKA (reference sequence). CDR3 amino acids: CSARVRAYNEQFF. The CDR3 DNA sequence: TGCAGTGCTAGAGTCCGGGCTTACAATGAGCAGTTCTTC.

This clonotype has just one count. This sequence joins TRBV29-1 and TRBJ2-5, with D possibly being TRBD2 (6 bases). CDR1 and CDR2 (germline): SQVTM, ANQGSEA. V dropped 5 bases and J dropped 10 bases, with 11 bases sitting between them. This CDR3 has 10 residues. The CDR3 nucleotides read TGCAGCGTTAGGAGGGACCTCCAGTACTTC. It translates to CSVRRDLQYF.

The rearrangement joins TRBV28 to TRBJ2-3; D assignment may be TRBD1 or TRBD2 (5 bases each). This CDR3 is built from 14 residues. The V gene lost 6 bases and the J gene lost 2 bases, with 12 bases spanning the gap. From germline, CDR1 is MDHEN and CDR2 SYDVKM. CDR3 in DNA: TGTGCCAGCAGGGCCGGGACCACCACAGATACGCAGTATTTT. Translation: CASRAGTTTDTQYF.

In DNA form, the CDR3 reads TGTGCCAGCAATGGGGGCTCCTACGAGCAGTACTTC. This codes for CASNGGSYEQYF. This sequence joins TRBV7-2 and TRBJ2-7, with D perhaps assigned TRBD1 or TRBD2 (5 bases each). V lost 7 bases to trimming and J lost 0 bases, with 7 bases between them. CDR1 is SGHTA, CDR2 FQGNSA, per germline. This CDR3 contains 12 residues. The full variable domain, with the rest looked up from reference TRBV7-2 and TRBJ2-7, is GAGVSQSPSNKVTEKGKDVELRCDPISGHTALYWYRQSLGQGLEFLIYFQGNSAPDKSGLPSDRFSAERTGGSVSTLTIQRTQQEDSAVYLCASNGGSYEQYFGPGTRLTVT.

Only a few counts were recorded for this clonotype. The rearrangement links TRBV27 to TRBJ1-4; no clear D. Germline V gene data show CDR1 as MNHEY and CDR2 as SMNVEV (reference sequence). Trimming shortened V by 5 bases and J by 6 bases, and 10 bases separated the two germline ends. The CDR3 is 13 residues long. CDR3 protein: CASSPVRDEKLFF. The CDR3 DNA reads TGTGCCAGCAGTCCCGTAAGGGATGAAAAACTGTTTTTT.

In the case of this clonotype: Since a much larger clone is just one base distant, this may be a read error. The chain links TRBV28 to TRBJ2-7, with 7 positions matching TRBD1. This CDR3 region has 13 residues. V shed 5 bases and J 2 bases; nucleotides not matched to a gene: 3. Germline CDR1 MDHEN, CDR2 SYDVKM. DNA for the CDR3: TGTGCCAGCAGTGGGACAGTCCCCTACGAGCAGTACTTC. Amino acid sequence: CASSGTVPYEQYF.

The gene calls are TRBV7-9 and TRBJ2-7, with D possibly being TRBD1 or TRBD2 (5 bases each). The V and J ends lost 5 bases and 0 bases respectively, with 23 bases between them. The CDR3 length is 18 residues. Germline CDR1 SEHNR, CDR2 FQNEAQ (reference sequence). The CDR3 sequence is CASSAGHSEGPFSYEQYF. The CDR3 coding sequence is TGTGCCAGCAGCGCAGGACACTCCGAGGGCCCCTTCTCCTACGAGCAGTACTTC.

This clonotype was seen at least ten times. V is TRBV12-3 or TRBV12-4 and J is TRBJ2-7; 10 nucleotides align to TRBD1. CDR3 length equals 11 residues. J gave up 10 bases and V 6 bases, and 3 bases lay outside the gene matches. The CDR3 is CASSGQGVQYF. The CDR3 DNA sequence: TGTGCCAGCAGCGGACAGGGGGTTCAGTACTTC.

This clonotype appeared a few times. V usage is TRBV12-3 or TRBV12-4 and J usage is TRBJ2-1; the match to TRBD1 covers 9 bases. Trimming at V came to 3 bases and at J to 5 bases, leaving 5 bases not matched to a gene. The CDR3 covers 15 residues. The CDR3 here is CASSFLGQGDNEQFF. DNA for the CDR3: TGTGCCAGCAGTTTTCTGGGACAGGGAGACAATGAGCAGTTCTTC.

This clonotype was seen more than once but under ten times. The genes are TRBV29-1 and TRBJ2-7, with a weak D call TRBD1 (6 bases). CDR1 and CDR2 (germline): SQVTM, ANQGSEA. There are 12 residues in the CDR3. V dropped 7 bases and J dropped 3 bases, with 13 bases sitting between them. Here the CDR3 DNA reads TGCAGCGCCTCACCGGGACACTACGAGCAGTACTTC. Translation gives CSASPGHYEQYF.

This clonotype was seen a handful of times. This chain uses TRBV4-2 with TRBJ2-3, with D perhaps matching TRBD1 or TRBD2 (5 bases each). Germline lookup yields CDR1 LGHNA and CDR2 YNFKEQ. V lost 0 bases and J lost 10, with 11 bases in between. The CDR3 consists of 13 residues. The CDR3 DNA sequence: TGTGCCAGCAGCCAAGATCCCCGGGGCTCGCAGTATTTT. This sequence encodes CASSQDPRGSQYF.

This clonotype was seen more than once but under ten times. The rearrangement joins TRBV3-1 to TRBJ2-7; 11 bases are a match to TRBD2. After removal of 1 base from V and 2 bases from J, the junction contained 7 bases not matched to a gene. The CDR3 contains 17 residues. Germline CDR1 is LGHDT and CDR2 is YNNKEL (reference sequence). CDR3 DNA: TGTGCCAGCAGCCAAGGGCTAGCGGGAGGTTCAACCTACGAGCAGTACTTC. This encodes CASSQGLAGGSTYEQYF.